Listed here is a single T cell receptor (beta chain). Its antigen is not yet known. The input lacks base qualities; no much larger clone sits a single base away. This record comes from a study of blood T cell repertoires in COVID-19 (TCRdb year 2020). At the level of the whole study: The collaborator samples originated in the United States, Italy and Spain and spanned the acute and convalescent phases of COVID-19. The samples were drawn from two sources: the first 160 participants of the ongoing ImmuneRACE study, and over 950 subjects contributed by 6 global collaborators. Sample metadata almost always included a de-identified subject ID, COVID-19 status, age in years and sex. The prospective study material was composed of cDNA or gDNA derived from T cells, B-cell-depleted T cells, or PBMCs. The dataset comprised deeply sampled blood TCRbeta repertoires from subjects exposed to, actively infected with, or recovered from COVID-19. Where available, HLA class I and class II types were obtained from metadata supplied by the sample provider rather than from assay-based typing. The repertoires were released in a freely available public database meant as a resource for research on the immune response to SARS-CoV-2. Broad study findings and their caveats: The amount of clinical and demographic metadata varied by source and participant and was provided uncurated.

Each collaborating institution followed its own protocols to collect whole blood in K2EDTA tubes. For TCRbeta analysis, collaborators shipped samples as frozen whole blood, isolated PBMCs, or DNA extracted from either of those sample types. V loses 0 bases at its end and J loses 4 bases; junction bases beyond the gene matches: 4. Based on the germline V gene, the CDR1 and CDR2 sequences are SGHDT and YYEEEE. The CDR3 goes from the cysteine to the phenylalanine over 16 residues. Solely the CDR3 DNA is kept, with 48 bases framed from the first base. TCRbeta CDR3 regions were amplified from genomic DNA using the immunoSEQ Assay, a bias-controlled multiplex PCR. Regarding the original processing steps: The number of nucleated cells in each sample was estimated by amplification of reference gene primers within the assay. To quantify the absolute abundance of each unique TCRbeta CDR3 rearrangement, sequence reads were collapsed and filtered. For each sample, productive Simpson clonality was calculated by taking the square root of Simpson's diversity index across productive rearrangements. TCRdb retrieved this table from immuneACCESS and kept in-frame rearrangements only. Not all clones are present; in checked studies, unresolved V genes account for under half, and no reason is known for the remainder. V and J calls and clone size come straight from that table; D and trimming were deduced from the DNA. For this sample the table gives 100,000 to 140,000 clones, of which around 89% were detected only once. Approximately 6.8% of the sample belongs to the ten largest clones.

Rearrangement joined TRBV5-6 to TRBJ2-1; a stretch of 10 junction bases matches TRBD2. Sequencing input: peripheral blood. This clonotype originated in a man between 50 and 59 years old with active or convalescent COVID-19. The DNA sequence is given as TGTGCCAGCAGCTTGGATCCTAGCGGGAGTTACAATGAGCAGTTCTTC. It codes for CASSLDPSGSYNEQFF. With the rest looked up from the reference TRBV5-6 and TRBJ2-1 genes rather than sequenced, the full variable domain is DAGVTQSPTHLIKTRGQQVTLRCSPKSGHDTVSWYQQALGQGPQFIFQYYEEEERQRGNFPDRFSGHQFPNYSSELNVNALLLGDSALYLCASSLDPSGSYNEQFFGPGTRLTVL.